The 21 T cell receptor beta chains given below trace back to one sample, sequenced in a study of blood T cells in healthy people across ages. For the second PCR, which ran for about 6 to 11 cycles, a sample-barcoded 5' primer and a J-beta primer mix were used. TCRdb re-analysed the 5' RACE reads in MiXCR, keeping a single row per CDR3 protein. There are over 600,000 distinct CDR3 sequences in the sample; about 45% occur only once, and roughly 20% lies in the top ten. Sequences were obtained from blood. These receptors all come from a man older than 75 in good health.

The gene calls are TRBV6-2 or TRBV6-3 and TRBJ2-7, with 8 nucleotides matching TRBD2. The J call is doubtful: the DNA matches TRBJ2-5 better. Germline values: CDR1 MNHEY, CDR2 SVGEGT. CDR3 length: 12 residues. Written as DNA, the CDR3 is TGTGCCAGCAGCCGGGGGGGCCGGACCCAGTACTTC. It specifies CASSRGGRTQYF.

V and J are TRBV6-5 and TRBJ2-1, with a weak D call TRBD2 (6 bases). This CDR3 is built from 14 residues. Per the germline V gene, CDR1 is MNHEY and CDR2 is SVGAGI. V lost 8 bases and J 5 bases, leaving 16 bases between the germline ends. CDR3 sequence reads: CASFTGTPNNEQFF. The DNA of the CDR3 is TGTGCCAGCTTTACCGGGACTCCAAACAATGAGCAGTTCTTC.

This clonotype was seen a handful of times. The gene calls are TRBV4-3 and TRBJ1-2; TRBD1 aligns across 7 bases. Germline loops: CDR1 LGHNA, CDR2 YSLEER. The trim removed 1 base at V and 6 bases at J, leaving 8 bases unmatched. There are 15 residues in the CDR3. The CDR3 here is CASSQVARGWDGYTF. CDR3 DNA sequence: TGCGCCAGCAGCCAAGTCGCCAGGGGGTGGGATGGCTACACCTTC.

The J gene is TRBJ2-5, the V gene TRBV7-2; TRBD1 matches 8 bases. CDR3 length: 14 amino acids. From germline, CDR1 is SGHTA and CDR2 FQGNSA. Germline trimming cut 5 bases from V and 3 bases from J; bases unmatched to any gene: 5. The CDR3 DNA reads as TGTGCCAGCAGCCCGGGACAGGAAGAAGAGACCCAGTACTTC. It translates to CASSPGQEEETQYF.

V and J are TRBV7-3 and TRBJ2-2; 12 bases fit TRBD2. J gave up 0 bases and V 4 bases, and 6 bases lay outside the gene matches. The CDR3 extends over 18 amino acids. From germline, CDR1 is SGHTA and CDR2 FQGTGA. CDR3: CASSSWTSGTTNTGELFF. DNA for the CDR3: TGTGCCAGCAGCTCATGGACTAGCGGGACCACGAACACCGGGGAGCTGTTTTTT. The complete variable domain, with remaining parts taken from reference TRBV7-3 and TRBJ2-2, reads GAGVSQTPSNKVTEKGKYVELRCDPISGHTALYWYRQSLGQGPEFLIYFQGTGAADDSGLPNDRFFAVRPEGSVSTLKIQRTERGDSAVYLCASSSWTSGTTNTGELFFGEGSRLTVL.

The table lists this clonotype with a few counts. J is TRBJ2-3 and V is TRBV29-1; TRBD2 aligns across 9 bases. Germline CDR1 reads SQVTM; CDR2 reads ANQGSEA. The ends lost 6 bases at V and 3 bases at J; junction bases unmatched: 7. This CDR3 has 14 amino acids. The CDR3 loop is CSVKLAGLTDTQYF. The CDR3 bases are TGCAGCGTCAAACTAGCGGGCCTTACAGATACGCAGTATTTT.

The rearrangement uses TRBV4-3 and TRBJ2-1; 9 nucleotides align to TRBD2. Germline V gives CDR1 LGHNA, CDR2 YSLEER. This CDR3 region has 14 residues. V gave up 3 bases and J gave up 10 bases; unmatched junction bases: 7. The CDR3 sequence is CASSHDNSGREQFF. The CDR3 DNA is TGCGCCAGCAGCCATGACAATAGCGGGAGAGAGCAGTTCTTC.

V is TRBV12-3 or TRBV12-4 and J is TRBJ2-5; the match to TRBD1 covers 10 bases. CDR3 length equals 14 residues. J lost 11 bases, V lost 4 bases, and 10 bases had no gene match. For the CDR3, the DNA is TGTGCCAGCAGTTCGGGACAGGGGCTGAATGAGCAGTACTTC. This translates into CASSSGQGLNEQYF.

This clonotype was counted a few times. The chain uses TRBV7-2 and TRBJ2-1; D is possibly TRBD1 or TRBD2 (5 bases each). Per the germline V gene, CDR1 is SGHTA and CDR2 is FQGNSA. V was shortened by 2 bases and J by 7 bases, with 21 bases between the two germline ends. There are 17 residues in the CDR3. The CDR3 sequence is CASSLRPPGTPWNEQFF. The CDR3 DNA reads as TGTGCCAGCAGCTTAAGACCTCCAGGGACCCCATGGAATGAGCAGTTCTTC. Together with reference TRBV7-2 and TRBJ2-1, the CDR3 gives the full variable domain: GAGVSQSPSNKVTEKGKDVELRCDPISGHTALYWYRQSLGQGLEFLIYFQGNSAPDKSGLPSDRFSAERTGGSVSTLTIQRTQQEDSAVYLCASSLRPPGTPWNEQFFGPGTRLTVL.

CDR3 loop: CSVGTSGRYEQYF. The DNA of the CDR3 is TGCAGCGTCGGGACTAGCGGGAGATACGAGCAGTACTTC. The V call is TRBV29-1, the J call TRBJ2-7, with TRBD2 matching 14 bases. The J segment lost 4 bases and the V segment lost 6 bases, leaving 2 bases of the junction unmatched. The CDR3 spans 13 residues. The germline CDR1 and CDR2 sequences are SQVTM and ANQGSEA.

V and J are TRBV11-2 and TRBJ2-3, with D possibly matching TRBD1 (5 bases). Germline V gene data show CDR1 as SGHAT and CDR2 as FQNNGV. The CDR3 is 14 amino acids. The V end lost 2 bases, the J end lost 5 bases, and 11 bases lay between the germline ends. CDR3 bases: TGTGCCAGCAGCTTAACCCCTAGGGGAGATACGCAGTATTTT. Amino acid sequence: CASSLTPRGDTQYF.

This clonotype was observed many times. The chain uses TRBV29-1 and TRBJ2-6; possible D gene TRBD1, 5 bases. This CDR3 spans 15 amino acids. The germline CDR1 and CDR2 sequences are SQVTM and ANQGSEA. Deletions cut 7 bases from V and 4 bases from J, with 17 bases between. CDR3 coding DNA: TGCAGCGCTACCACACAGGCCGGCGGGGCCAACGTCCTGACTTTC. This gives the protein CSATTQAGGANVLTF.

The chain combines TRBV24-1 with TRBJ2-5; possibly TRBD1 for D (6 bases). Germline assignment: CDR1 KGHDR and CDR2 SFDVKD. This CDR3 is built from 14 residues. V was shortened by 4 bases and J by 4 bases, with 12 bases between the two germline ends. The CDR3 reads CATSEPGTPETQYF. The DNA of the CDR3 is TGTGCCACCAGTGAGCCCGGGACACCAGAGACCCAGTACTTC.

This clonotype was seen just once. The V and J genes are TRBV27 and TRBJ2-1; 8 bases align to TRBD2. The CDR3 is 12 amino acids. Looked up from germline, CDR1 is MNHEY and CDR2 is SMNVEV (reference sequence). The V segment lost 4 bases and the J segment 14 bases; nucleotides outside the gene matches: 7. CDR3 coding DNA: TGTGCCAGCAGTTCACCTGGGACTAGTAAGTTCTTC. Translated, it gives CASSSPGTSKFF.

The chain couples TRBV20-1 to TRBJ1-5; D is uncertain. The CDR3 has 12 residues. V was cut by 2 bases and J by 3 bases, with 5 bases left in between. CDR1 DFQATT and CDR2 SNEGSKA come from the germline V gene (reference sequence). The CDR3 DNA is TGCAGTGCTAGACTTCCCAATCAGCCCCAGCATTTT. The encoded protein is CSARLPNQPQHF.

This clonotype was counted between two and nine times. The chain joins TRBV7-3 to TRBJ2-1; 10 nucleotides align to TRBD2. This CDR3 is built from 15 residues. Germline CDR1 SGHTA, CDR2 FQGTGA. Trimming cost V 4 bases and J 4 bases; bases outside gene matches: 4. The CDR3 bases are TGTGCCAGCAGCTCATCTAGCGGGAGATACAATGAGCAGTTCTTC. Its protein is CASSSSSGRYNEQFF.

This chain joins TRBV18 and TRBJ1-4; D unclear. The CDR3 covers 13 residues. V lost 3 bases to trimming and J lost 12 bases, with 14 bases between them. Germline V gene lookup returns CDR1 KGHSH and CDR2 LQKENI. DNA of the CDR3: TGTGCCAGCTCACCTGGGTTCGCGGAAGAACTGTTTTTT. Encoded protein: CASSPGFAEELFF.

The rearrangement links TRBV28 to TRBJ2-5; D assignment may be TRBD1 or TRBD2 (5 bases each). The length of the CDR3 is 15 residues. The V end lost 4 bases, the J end lost 11 bases, and 23 bases lay between the germline ends. Germline V gene data show CDR1 as MDHEN and CDR2 as SYDVKM. CDR3 loop: CASSSRDLPGNEQYF. As DNA, the CDR3 is TGTGCCAGCAGTTCCCGGGACCTGCCTGGGAATGAGCAGTACTTC.

The chain's CDR3 is CASSLAATSSYNEQFF. The CDR3 DNA reads TGTGCCAGCAGCTTAGCGGCAACGAGCTCCTACAATGAGCAGTTCTTC. The J gene is TRBJ2-1, the V gene TRBV7-2; D not certain. V shed 0 bases and J shed 0 bases, with 9 bases lying between them. The CDR3 is 16 residues long. CDR1 and CDR2 (germline): SGHTA, FQGNSA.

J is TRBJ2-1 and V is TRBV12-3 or TRBV12-4; maybe TRBD2 (5 bases). Deletions cut 2 bases from V and 1 base from J, with 12 bases between. The CDR3 covers 16 residues. This chain's CDR3 is CASSLIGLVSYNEQFF. In nucleotides, the CDR3 is TGTGCCAGCAGTTTAATAGGACTTGTTTCCTACAATGAGCAGTTCTTC.

CDR3 sequence reads: CAISESAGGLSARSKETQYF. The CDR3 bases are TGTGCCATCAGTGAGTCCGCGGGGGGGCTCTCGGCACGATCGAAAGAGACCCAGTACTTC. The chain is built from TRBV10-3 and TRBJ2-7; 9 bases align to TRBD2. The closer fit of TRBJ2-5 to the DNA end suggests the J call may be wrong. From germline, CDR1 is ENHRY and CDR2 SYGVKD. This CDR3 contains 20 residues.